Included here is one TCR beta chain sequence, with context. The specificity of this receptor is unknown. Base-call qualities are not available, and no considerably larger clone is one nucleotide away. The TCR beta CDR3 regions were amplified from RNA transcripts. A first-round RT-PCR of the TCR CDR3 used the HTBI primer set with the Qiagen OneStep RT-PCR kit. A second multiplex PCR round built the libraries, followed by size selection and purification. The libraries were sequenced on an Illumina HiSeq2000 using paired-end 100 bp reads. Concerning the study's data processing: SOAPnuke was used to process the raw data, throwing out any read that contained adapters or uncalled bases, had a mean Phred below 15, or lacked an exact constant-primer or identifier match. High-quality paired reads were merged using COPE v1.2.5, and each unique nucleotide sequence was defined as a clonotype. Clonotypes were aligned to IMGT TRBV, TRBD and TRBJ reference segments using MiTCR v1.1. The analysis included only V-J combinations with a frequency above 0.0001, which together covered roughly 99% of the repertoires. The TCS score was defined as the ratio of F50 (clonal expansion) to E x V (chaos), calculated using BLOSUM62-based TCRdist between CDR3 peptides within each V-J. Welch's t-statistics and random forest reduced approximately 520 V-J features to some 14, which were used in a naive Bayes classifier (R e1071). Thyroid-blood repertoire similarity was quantified with the Morisita-Horn index. TCRdb handled the public reads itself, with Q25 trimming in fastp and clone calling in MiXCR, and kept productive beta chains. Merged by CDR3 protein, the rows form single entries marked with the most common genes and DNA. TCRdb, rather than the study authors, made the V and J calls. Here the sample has 530,000 or so distinct CDR3 sequences; 46% occur a single time. The leading ten clones occupy around 8% of the sample.

This sample is drawn from a study of T cells in Graves' hyperthyroidism and ophthalmopathy (dated by TCRdb to 2018 to 2020). Describing the broader study: A discovery cohort of fewer than 110 patients, approximately 44 with Graves' ophthalmopathy and under 60 with stable Graves' hyperthyroidism, was used to find distinguishing TCR V-J signatures. An independent validation cohort of under 20 hyperthyroidism patients and about 16 patients who later progressed to ophthalmopathy tested prospective prediction of ophthalmopathy. The roughly 99 discovery patients were divided at random into training and test sets in a 7:3 ratio. In addition, the study compared T-cell repertoires in thyroid tissue and in blood from six Graves' hyperthyroidism patients. Following sampling, methimazole starting at 30 mg daily was given to hyperthyroidism patients, and high-dose intravenous methylprednisolone was given to ophthalmopathy patients. The paper describes TCR Vbeta CDR3 sequencing of roughly 130 peripheral blood samples, made up of 43 ophthalmopathy patients, around 78 hyperthyroidism patients and about 17 progressor patients. Study-wide conclusions, independent of this receptor: No statistical method was used to fix the sample size in advance, and group allocation was not hidden from the investigators. Ophthalmopathy was separated from stable hyperthyroidism by a 13 V-J signature model, with over 85% sensitivity and approximately 84% specificity obtained in cross-validation and 80%/75% obtained in testing. In validation, progression to ophthalmopathy was predicted by the model with roughly 69% sensitivity and roughly 72% specificity, a median of 6.5 months before onset. Most expanded thyroid clonotypes (frequency above 0.001) were also found in blood, which suggests that blood repertoires may mirror thyroid immune responses.

The CDR3 holds 14 amino acids from the cysteine to the phenylalanine. Only the CDR3 region is kept as DNA, spanning 42 bases read in frame from base 1. Germline trimming: 4 bases from V, 4 bases from J; junction bases outside gene matches: 6. The germline V gene gives CDR1 as SNHLY and CDR2 as FYNNEI. Stable Graves' hyperthyroidism was defined as no progression to ophthalmopathy during 18 months of follow-up. Hyperthyroidism patients were aged 18 to 65 years and newly diagnosed, with disease duration of less than 2 months. Any patient with an uncontrolled infection, another autoimmune disease, pregnancy or lactation was excluded. Diagnoses were established on the basis of clinical symptoms, serum thyroxine and TRAb, thyroid ultrasound, and orbital computed tomography. Total RNA was extracted with Trizol reagent, and quality was checked on an Agilent 2100 Bioanalyzer.

Specimen: peripheral blood or thyroid tissue (not recorded which). The sequence was collected from a woman under 30 with Graves' hyperthyroidism. The chain is encoded by TRBV2 joined to TRBJ2-5; TRBD2 fits 7 bases in the junction. Here is the DNA: TGTGCCAGCAGTGGCGGGAGTCTCCCAGAGACCCAGTACTTC. Translated, it reads CASSGGSLPETQYF.